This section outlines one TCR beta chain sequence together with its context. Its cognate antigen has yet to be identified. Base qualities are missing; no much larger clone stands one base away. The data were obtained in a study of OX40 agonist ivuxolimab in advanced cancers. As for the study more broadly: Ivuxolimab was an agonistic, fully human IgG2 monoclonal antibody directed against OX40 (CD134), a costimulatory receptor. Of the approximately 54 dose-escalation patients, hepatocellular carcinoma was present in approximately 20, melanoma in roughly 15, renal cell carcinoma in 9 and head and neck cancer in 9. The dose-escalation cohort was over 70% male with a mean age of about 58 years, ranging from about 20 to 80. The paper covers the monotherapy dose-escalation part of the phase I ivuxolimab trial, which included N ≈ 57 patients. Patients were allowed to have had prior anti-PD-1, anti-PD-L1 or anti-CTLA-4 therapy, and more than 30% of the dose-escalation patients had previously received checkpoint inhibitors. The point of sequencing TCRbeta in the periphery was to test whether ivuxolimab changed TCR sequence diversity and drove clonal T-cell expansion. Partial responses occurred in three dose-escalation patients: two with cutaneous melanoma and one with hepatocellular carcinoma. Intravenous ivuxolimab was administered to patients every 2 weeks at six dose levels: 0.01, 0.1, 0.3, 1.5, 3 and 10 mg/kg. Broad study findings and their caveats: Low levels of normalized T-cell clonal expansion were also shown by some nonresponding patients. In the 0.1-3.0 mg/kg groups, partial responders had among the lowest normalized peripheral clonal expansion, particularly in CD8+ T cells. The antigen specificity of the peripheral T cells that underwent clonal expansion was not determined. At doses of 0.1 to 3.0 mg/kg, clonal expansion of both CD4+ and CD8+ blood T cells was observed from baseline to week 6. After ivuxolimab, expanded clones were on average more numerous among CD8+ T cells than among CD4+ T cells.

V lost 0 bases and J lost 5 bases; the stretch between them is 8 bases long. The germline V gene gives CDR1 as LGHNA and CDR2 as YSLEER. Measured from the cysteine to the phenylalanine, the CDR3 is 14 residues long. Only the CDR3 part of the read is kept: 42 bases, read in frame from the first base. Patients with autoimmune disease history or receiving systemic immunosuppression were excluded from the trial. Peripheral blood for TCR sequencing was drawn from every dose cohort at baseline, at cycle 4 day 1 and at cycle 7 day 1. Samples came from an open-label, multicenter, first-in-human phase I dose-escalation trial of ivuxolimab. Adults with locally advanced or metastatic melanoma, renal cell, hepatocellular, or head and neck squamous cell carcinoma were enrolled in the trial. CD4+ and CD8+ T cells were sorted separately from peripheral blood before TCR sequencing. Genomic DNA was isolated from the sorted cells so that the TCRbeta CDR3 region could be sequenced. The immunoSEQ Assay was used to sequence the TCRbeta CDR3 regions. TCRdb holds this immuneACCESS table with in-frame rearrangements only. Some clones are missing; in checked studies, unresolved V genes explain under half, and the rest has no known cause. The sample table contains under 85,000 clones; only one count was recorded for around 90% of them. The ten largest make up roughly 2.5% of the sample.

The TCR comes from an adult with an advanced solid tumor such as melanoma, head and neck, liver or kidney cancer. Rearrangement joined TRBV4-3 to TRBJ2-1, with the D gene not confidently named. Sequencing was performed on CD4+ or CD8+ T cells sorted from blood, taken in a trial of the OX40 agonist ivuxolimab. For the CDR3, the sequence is CASSQERANNEQFF. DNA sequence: TGCGCCAGCAGCCAAGAAAGGGCAAACAATGAGCAGTTCTTC.